This is a list of T cell receptor beta chains from one sample in a study of Ad26.COV2.S vaccination and SARS-CoV-2 variants. Produced via immunoSEQ multiplex PCR; TCRdb's table is partial and in-frame only. This table has 180,000 or so clones, 87% appearing once. The sequencing here drew on peripheral blood, taken after recovery from COVID-19. These receptors came from a human donor who had recovered from COVID-19. Both conserved end residues are part of each CDR3. Fields, in order: J gene, V gene, D gene, CDR3 length, clone size, CDR3 protein, CDR3 DNA. The D gene is left open where the match is weak. Clone size is shown for a subset of rows, as once, few, many or a class of expanded clone.

J gene: TRBJ1-1; V gene: TRBV6-6; D gene: -; CDR3 length: 15; clone size: few; CDR3 protein: CASSYSKGEVTEAFF; CDR3 DNA: TGTGCCAGCAGTTACTCGAAAGGGGAGGTGACTGAAGCTTTCTTT
J gene: TRBJ2-2; V gene: TRBV4-1; D gene: TRBD1; CDR3 length: 15; clone size: -; CDR3 protein: CASSHPTGSPGELFF; CDR3 DNA: TGCGCCAGCAGCCACCCGACAGGGTCCCCCGGGGAGCTGTTTTTT
J gene: TRBJ2-1; V gene: TRBV6-6; D gene: TRBD2; CDR3 length: 15; clone size: -; CDR3 protein: CASSPGLANYNEQFF; CDR3 DNA: TGTGCCAGCAGTCCGGGACTAGCGAACTACAATGAGCAGTTCTTC
J gene: TRBJ2-5; V gene: TRBV7-9; D gene: -; CDR3 length: 13; clone size: -; CDR3 protein: CASSPSGLETQYF; CDR3 DNA: TGTGCCAGCAGCCCTTCAGGGTTGGAGACCCAGTACTTC
J gene: TRBJ2-3; V gene: TRBV10-1; D gene: TRBD1; CDR3 length: 16; clone size: -; CDR3 protein: CASSYRDRGNADTQYF; CDR3 DNA: TGCGCCAGCAGTTACCGGGACAGGGGTAATGCAGATACGCAGTATTTT
J gene: TRBJ2-7; V gene: TRBV2; D gene: TRBD1; CDR3 length: 13; clone size: -; CDR3 protein: CASTGTGTYEQYF; CDR3 DNA: TGTGCCAGCACCGGGACAGGAACCTACGAGCAGTACTTC
J gene: TRBJ1-4; V gene: TRBV12-3/TRBV12-4; D gene: -; CDR3 length: 10; clone size: -; CDR3 protein: CARGEAKLFF; CDR3 DNA: TGTGCCAGAGGGGAGGCTAAACTGTTTTTT
J gene: TRBJ1-1; V gene: TRBV5-6; D gene: -; CDR3 length: 13; clone size: -; CDR3 protein: CASSYGPRTEAFF; CDR3 DNA: TGTGCCAGCAGCTATGGCCCAAGGACTGAAGCTTTCTTT
J gene: TRBJ2-5; V gene: TRBV3-1/TRBV3-2; D gene: TRBD2; CDR3 length: 16; clone size: -; CDR3 protein: CASSLRTSGGRETQYF; CDR3 DNA: TGTGCCAGCAGCCTCCGGACTAGCGGGGGGAGGGAGACCCAGTACTTC
J gene: TRBJ2-1; V gene: TRBV4-1; D gene: TRBD2; CDR3 length: 16; clone size: -; CDR3 protein: CASSPGSTSGSNEQFF; CDR3 DNA: TGCGCCAGCAGCCCCGGATCGACTAGCGGGAGTAATGAGCAGTTCTTC
J gene: TRBJ1-2; V gene: TRBV5-6; D gene: TRBD1; CDR3 length: 16; clone size: -; CDR3 protein: CASSPGIGTGGGGYTF; CDR3 DNA: TGTGCCAGCAGCCCAGGAATTGGGACAGGTGGAGGTGGCTACACCTTC
J gene: TRBJ1-2; V gene: TRBV28; D gene: -; CDR3 length: 12; clone size: -; CDR3 protein: CASSSGTYGYTF; CDR3 DNA: TGTGCCAGCAGTTCGGGGACCTATGGCTACACCTTC
J gene: TRBJ2-3; V gene: TRBV30; D gene: -; CDR3 length: 14; clone size: -; CDR3 protein: CAWGQTLSTDTQYF; CDR3 DNA: TGTGCCTGGGGACAGACCCTTAGCACAGATACGCAGTATTTT
J gene: TRBJ2-7; V gene: TRBV7-8; D gene: -; CDR3 length: 12; clone size: -; CDR3 protein: CASSLLNDEQYF; CDR3 DNA: TGTGCCAGCAGCTTACTTAACGACGAGCAGTACTTC
J gene: TRBJ1-5; V gene: TRBV2; D gene: -; CDR3 length: 14; clone size: -; CDR3 protein: CASSQGGPNQPQHF; CDR3 DNA: TGTGCCAGCAGTCAAGGAGGGCCCAATCAGCCCCAGCATTTT
J gene: TRBJ2-1; V gene: TRBV3-1/TRBV3-2; D gene: TRBD2; CDR3 length: 13; clone size: once; CDR3 protein: CASTGGSYNEQFF; CDR3 DNA: TGTGCCAGCACGGGGGGCTCCTACAATGAGCAGTTCTTC
J gene: TRBJ2-7; V gene: TRBV3-1/TRBV3-2; D gene: TRBD1; CDR3 length: 14; clone size: -; CDR3 protein: CASSPGQMTYEQYF; CDR3 DNA: TGTGCCAGCAGCCCGGGACAGATGACCTACGAGCAGTACTTC
J gene: TRBJ2-2; V gene: TRBV5-4; D gene: -; CDR3 length: 15; clone size: -; CDR3 protein: CASSLDRTNTGELFF; CDR3 DNA: TGTGCCAGCAGCTTGGACAGAACGAACACCGGGGAGCTGTTTTTT
J gene: TRBJ1-1; V gene: TRBV3-1/TRBV3-2; D gene: -; CDR3 length: 14; clone size: -; CDR3 protein: CASSQFEGNTEAFF; CDR3 DNA: TGTGCCAGCAGCCAATTTGAGGGGAACACTGAAGCTTTCTTT
J gene: TRBJ2-5; V gene: TRBV6-1; D gene: -; CDR3 length: 15; clone size: -; CDR3 protein: CASSFGVQYQETQYF; CDR3 DNA: TGTGCCAGCAGCTTCGGGGTCCAGTACCAAGAGACCCAGTACTTC
J gene: TRBJ1-1; V gene: TRBV13; D gene: -; CDR3 length: 14; clone size: -; CDR3 protein: CASSPFGGEAEAFF; CDR3 DNA: TGTGCCAGCAGCCCATTTGGAGGGGAGGCTGAAGCTTTCTTT
J gene: TRBJ1-5; V gene: TRBV6-6; D gene: -; CDR3 length: 15; clone size: few; CDR3 protein: CASSYSGEGNQPQHF; CDR3 DNA: TGTGCCAGCAGTTACTCTGGGGAGGGCAATCAGCCCCAGCATTTT
J gene: TRBJ2-7; V gene: TRBV7-3; D gene: TRBD1; CDR3 length: 13; clone size: -; CDR3 protein: CASSSRQGGEQYF; CDR3 DNA: TGTGCCAGCAGCTCTAGACAGGGTGGGGAGCAGTACTTC
J gene: TRBJ2-1; V gene: TRBV5-6; D gene: TRBD2; CDR3 length: 15; clone size: -; CDR3 protein: CASRGIGGSGGEQFF; CDR3 DNA: TGTGCCAGCAGGGGTATCGGAGGTAGCGGGGGTGAGCAGTTCTTC
J gene: TRBJ2-7; V gene: TRBV6-2/TRBV6-3; D gene: -; CDR3 length: 13; clone size: -; CDR3 protein: CASSYWTSYEQYF; CDR3 DNA: TGTGCCAGCAGTTACTGGACAAGCTACGAGCAGTACTTC
J gene: TRBJ2-5; V gene: TRBV7-7; D gene: -; CDR3 length: 12; clone size: -; CDR3 protein: CASSPGGGTQYF; CDR3 DNA: TGTGCCAGCAGCCCGGGTGGGGGGACCCAGTACTTC
J gene: TRBJ2-7; V gene: TRBV9; D gene: TRBD2; CDR3 length: 18; clone size: -; CDR3 protein: CASSVGQTGLAGGNEQYF; CDR3 DNA: TGTGCCAGCAGCGTGGGACAAACGGGACTAGCGGGGGGGAACGAGCAGTACTTC
J gene: TRBJ2-3; V gene: TRBV5-1; D gene: -; CDR3 length: 16; clone size: -; CDR3 protein: CASTEGFGFSTDTQYF; CDR3 DNA: TGCGCCAGCACTGAGGGTTTTGGCTTTAGCACAGATACGCAGTATTTT
J gene: TRBJ1-2; V gene: TRBV6-6; D gene: TRBD1; CDR3 length: 15; clone size: -; CDR3 protein: CASSYDGGTGYGYTF; CDR3 DNA: TGTGCCAGCAGTTACGATGGCGGGACAGGCTATGGCTACACCTTC
J gene: TRBJ2-2; V gene: TRBV10-3; D gene: TRBD1; CDR3 length: 16; clone size: -; CDR3 protein: CAISESWTGGSGELFF; CDR3 DNA: TGTGCCATCAGTGAGTCGTGGACAGGGGGATCCGGGGAGCTGTTTTTT
J gene: TRBJ1-1; V gene: TRBV7-8; D gene: -; CDR3 length: 14; clone size: -; CDR3 protein: CASSLYSGDTEAFF; CDR3 DNA: TGTGCCAGCAGCTTATATTCTGGGGACACTGAAGCTTTCTTT